This is a list of T cell receptor beta chains from one sample in a study of blood T cells in healthy people across ages. One entry per CDR3 protein results from TCRdb running MiXCR on the 5' RACE reads. The table has about 1.6 million distinct CDR3 sequences, around 35% seen once. The sample comprised blood. The receptor set was obtained from a woman aged 30 to 39 in good health. Each CDR3 is given with its conserved first and last residue. The D gene is left open where the match is weak. Rows may omit the clone size; those that give it use once, few, many or a size class.

D: -
J: TRBJ2-5
size: few
V: TRBV25-1
DNA: TGTGCCAGCAGTGGGATAGTAGGAGACAGCTTGTACCAAGAGACCCAGTACTTC
CDR3: CASSGIVGDSLYQETQYF

D: TRBD2
J: TRBJ2-4
size: -
V: TRBV20-1
DNA: TGCAGTGCTAACCCACTAGCGGATTCTTGGGATACGCAGTACTTC
CDR3: CSANPLADSWDTQYF

D: -
J: TRBJ2-5
size: -
V: TRBV15
DNA: TGTGCCACCAGCAGGCCCCCCCCTTGGGGGGCGTGGGAGACCCAGTACTTC
CDR3: CATSRPPPWGAWETQYF

D: TRBD2
J: TRBJ2-7
size: few
V: TRBV4-2
DNA: TGTGCCAGCAGCCAAGTAGGAGCGGGAGGGCCTCGGTTAAACGAGCAGTACTTC
CDR3: CASSQVGAGGPRLNEQYF

D: -
J: TRBJ2-1
size: -
V: TRBV15
DNA: TGTGCCACCAGCAGAGATTTATCTAGCTCCTACAATGAGCAGTTCTTC
CDR3: CATSRDLSSSYNEQFF

D: -
J: TRBJ1-4
size: -
V: TRBV20-1
DNA: TGCAGTGCCGGTCTTAATGAAAAACTGTTTTTT
CDR3: CSAGLNEKLFF

D: -
J: TRBJ2-7
size: many
V: TRBV6-6
DNA: TGTGCCAGCAGTTACGCGGGACAAGCCTACGAGCAGTACTTC
CDR3: CASSYAGQAYEQYF

D: -
J: TRBJ2-5
size: -
V: TRBV7-7
DNA: TGTGCCAGCAGCTCTTCAGGGGGGTCAGAGACCCAGTACTTC
CDR3: CASSSSGGSETQYF

D: -
J: TRBJ2-7
size: -
V: TRBV21-1
DNA: TGTGCCAGCAGCAAGAACTACGAGCAGTACTTC
CDR3: CASSKNYEQYF

D: -
J: TRBJ2-1
size: -
V: TRBV11-2
DNA: TGTGCCCGCAGCTCCTGGACGAAGGGGATCACCCTGTTCTTC
CDR3: CARSSWTKGITLFF

D: -
J: TRBJ2-5
size: -
V: TRBV27
DNA: TGTGCCAGCAGTTCGGGACCAGAGAGGACCCAGTACTTC
CDR3: CASSSGPERTQYF

D: -
J: TRBJ1-1
size: -
V: TRBV4-1
DNA: TGCGCCAGCAGCCAAGTACGGGGGTGTGCGAACACTGAAGCTTTCTTT
CDR3: CASSQVRGCANTEAFF

D: TRBD1
J: TRBJ1-1
size: -
V: TRBV10-3
DNA: TGTGCCATCAGTGAGCCCCTGGGGACAGGGGCCACTGAAGCTTTCTTT
CDR3: CAISEPLGTGATEAFF

D: TRBD2
J: TRBJ2-2
size: few
V: TRBV6-5
DNA: TGTGCCAGCAGTTACAGTAGCGCGGGGGGGATATCCGGGGAGCTGTTTTTT
CDR3: CASSYSSAGGISGELFF

D: -
J: TRBJ2-5
size: few
V: TRBV5-1
DNA: TGCGCCAGCACTGAACCGGGATTAACGTACCAAGAGACCCAGTACTTC
CDR3: CASTEPGLTYQETQYF

D: -
J: TRBJ2-7
size: -
V: TRBV27
DNA: TGTGCCAGCAGTCCCTCACCTTCCTACGGGGAGCAGTACTTC
CDR3: CASSPSPSYGEQYF

D: TRBD1
J: TRBJ2-1
size: -
V: TRBV18
DNA: TGTGCCAGCTCGGGGGACAGGGGGCAAAGTGAGCAGTTCTTC
CDR3: CASSGDRGQSEQFF

D: -
J: TRBJ1-2
size: -
V: TRBV4-1
DNA: TGCGCCAGCAGCCGAGATGCGGGAAGGTTTGGCTACACCTTC
CDR3: CASSRDAGRFGYTF

D: TRBD1
J: TRBJ1-1
size: few
V: TRBV10-2
DNA: TGCGCCAGCACGAGGACAGGGTTGGACACTGAAGCTTTCTTT
CDR3: CASTRTGLDTEAFF

D: -
J: TRBJ1-6
size: once
V: TRBV5-1
DNA: TGCGCCAGCAGCTCTGCAGGGGAAGGGAGTTCACCCCTCCACTTT
CDR3: CASSSAGEGSSPLHF

D: -
J: TRBJ2-1
size: few
V: TRBV12-3/TRBV12-4
DNA: TGTGCCAGCAGTTTTGAGGGGAGACATGAGCAGTTCTTC
CDR3: CASSFEGRHEQFF

D: -
J: TRBJ2-3
size: many
V: TRBV28
DNA: TGTGCCAGCGGCCCTGGGGCCCTCACAGATACGCAGTATTTT
CDR3: CASGPGALTDTQYF

D: -
J: TRBJ1-6
size: -
V: TRBV10-3
DNA: TGTGCCATCAGTGCCGTGGGGGGGAATTCACCCCTCCACTTT
CDR3: CAISAVGGNSPLHF

D: -
J: TRBJ2-7
size: -
V: TRBV20-1
DNA: TGCAGTGCTACCTACTATTTGATCTCCTACGAGCAGTACTTC
CDR3: CSATYYLISYEQYF

D: TRBD1
J: TRBJ2-7
size: many
V: TRBV7-8
DNA: TGTGCCAGCAGCCCCGGACAGGGAGGCTCCTACGAGCAGTACTTC
CDR3: CASSPGQGGSYEQYF

D: -
J: TRBJ2-3
size: -
V: TRBV11-2
DNA: TGTGCCAGCAGCTCGGACCCCTCCTTGGGTACGCAGTATTTT
CDR3: CASSSDPSLGTQYF

D: -
J: TRBJ2-5
size: few
V: TRBV28
DNA: TGTGCCAGCAGCACCAGGGGGGTGGGAGTAGGAGAGACCCAGTACTTC
CDR3: CASSTRGVGVGETQYF

D: TRBD2
J: TRBJ2-1
size: few
V: TRBV29-1
DNA: TGCAGCTCCCGCGGGGGCTCCTACAATGAGCAGTTCTTC
CDR3: CSSRGGSYNEQFF

D: -
J: TRBJ2-5
size: few
V: TRBV6-1
DNA: TGTGCCAGCAGTGAAATTTTTCGGAGGCTCATTGAAGAGACCCAGTACTTC
CDR3: CASSEIFRRLIEETQYF

D: TRBD1
J: TRBJ2-7
size: -
V: TRBV6-2/TRBV6-3
DNA: TGTGCCAGCAGTGCCCCGGGACAGGGAAACTACGAGCAGTACTTC
CDR3: CASSAPGQGNYEQYF

D: TRBD2
J: TRBJ2-1
size: few
V: TRBV20-1
DNA: TGCAGTGCTAGTGGTAGGGGTGGCGGGAGCGCCTACAATGAGCAGTTCTTC
CDR3: CSASGRGGGSAYNEQFF

D: TRBD1
J: TRBJ1-2
size: -
V: TRBV20-1
DNA: TGCAGTGCCCCGGGGGGACAGGGCTATGGCTACACCTTC
CDR3: CSAPGGQGYGYTF

D: -
J: TRBJ2-3
size: -
V: TRBV20-1
DNA: TGCAGTGCTAGAGGAGGGAGGCTCAGGGGCACAGATACGCAGTATTTT
CDR3: CSARGGRLRGTDTQYF

D: -
J: TRBJ1-4
size: once
V: TRBV6-6
DNA: TGTGCCAGCAGTCCTTCGACTGTAAAACTGTTTTTT
CDR3: CASSPSTVKLFF

D: -
J: TRBJ2-7
size: -
V: TRBV5-1
DNA: TGCGCCAGCAGCTTCGACCAAGGGGAGCAGTACTTC
CDR3: CASSFDQGEQYF

D: -
J: TRBJ2-7
size: few
V: TRBV5-1
DNA: TGCGCCGGCAGCCTCGGAGGCACCTACGAGCAGTACTTC
CDR3: CAGSLGGTYEQYF